Shown below are 2 T cell receptor beta chains from a single sample sequenced in a study of cytotoxic CD8 clonotypes in ibrutinib-treated CLL. Produced via immunoSEQ multiplex PCR; TCRdb's table is partial and in-frame only. Among approximately 190,000 clones listed, approximately 70% were seen once. The sequencing here drew on PBMCs, taken after 12 months of ibrutinib treatment. The receptor source for this set is a human donor with chronic lymphocytic leukemia.

This clone was seen a few times. The CDR3 nucleotides read TGTGCCACAAAACCCGACAGGTCCTACAATGAGCAGTTCTTC. Protein product: CATKPDRSYNEQFF. The chain employs TRBV6-1 and TRBJ2-1, with D perhaps TRBD1 (6 bases). The V gene lost 10 bases and the J gene lost 1 base, with 14 bases spanning the gap. Germline lookup yields CDR1 MNHNS and CDR2 SASEGT. There are 14 residues in the CDR3.

The V call is TRBV23-1, the J call TRBJ2-3; D may match TRBD1 or TRBD2 (6 bases each). TRBV23-1 carries the ORF label, with uncertain function. The V gene lost 6 bases and the J gene lost 5 bases, with 18 bases spanning the gap. The CDR3 has 15 residues. The CDR3 loop reads CASSPLRGEKDTQYF. The CDR3 bases are TGCGCCAGCAGCCCCCTTAGGGGGGAAAAAGATACGCAGTATTTT.